This T cell receptor (beta chain) was documented in a study of CXCR3-negative and CXCR3-positive naive CD8 T cells. This CDR3 has 12 residues. Per the germline V gene, CDR1 is MDHEN and CDR2 is SYDVKM. UMI labels and 5' RACE were used to prepare the TRB cDNA libraries. TCRdb re-called the 5' RACE reads, yielding one record per CDR3 amino acid sequence without DNA. The sample totals more than 50,000 distinct CDR3 sequences. The receptor was derived from a human donor in good health. Some clones in this sample may be carry-over from other donors' samples. The chain couples TRBV28 to TRBJ2-1; TCRdb picks TRBD1, but there is no DNA to check that call. Sequencing was performed on naive CXCR3- CD8+ T cells from blood. Subset described: CD45RO-CCR7+CD27+CD95- naive CD8+ T cells lacking CXCR3 (TNR3-). The CDR3 region is CASREFPDEQFF.